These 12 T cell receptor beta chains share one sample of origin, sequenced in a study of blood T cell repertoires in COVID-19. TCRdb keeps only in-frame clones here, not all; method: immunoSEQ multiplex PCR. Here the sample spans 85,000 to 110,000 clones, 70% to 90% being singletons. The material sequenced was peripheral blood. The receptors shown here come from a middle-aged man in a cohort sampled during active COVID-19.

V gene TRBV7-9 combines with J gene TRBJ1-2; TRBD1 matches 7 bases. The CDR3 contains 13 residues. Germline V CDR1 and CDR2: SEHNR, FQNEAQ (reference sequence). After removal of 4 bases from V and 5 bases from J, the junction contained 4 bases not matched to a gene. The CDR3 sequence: CASSSQGVYGYTF. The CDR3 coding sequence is TGTGCCAGCAGCTCGCAGGGGGTATATGGCTACACCTTC. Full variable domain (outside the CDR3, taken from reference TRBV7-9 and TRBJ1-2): DTGVSQNPRHKITKRGQNVTFRCDPISEHNRLYWYRQTLGQGPEFLTYFQNEAQLEKSRLLSDRFSAERPKGSFSTLEIQRTEQGDSAMYLCASSSQGVYGYTFGSGTRLTVV.

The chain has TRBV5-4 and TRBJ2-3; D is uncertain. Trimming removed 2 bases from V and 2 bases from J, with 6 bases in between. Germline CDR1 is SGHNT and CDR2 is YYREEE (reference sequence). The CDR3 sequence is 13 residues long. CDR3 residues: CASSFPHTDTQYF. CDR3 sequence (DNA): TGTGCCAGCAGCTTCCCACACACAGATACGCAGTATTTT. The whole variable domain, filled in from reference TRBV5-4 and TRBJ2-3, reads ETGVTQSPTHLIKTRGQQVTLRCSSQSGHNTVSWYQQALGQGPQFIFQYYREEENGRGNFPPRFSGLQFPNYSSELNVNALELDDSALYLCASSFPHTDTQYFGPGTRLTVL.

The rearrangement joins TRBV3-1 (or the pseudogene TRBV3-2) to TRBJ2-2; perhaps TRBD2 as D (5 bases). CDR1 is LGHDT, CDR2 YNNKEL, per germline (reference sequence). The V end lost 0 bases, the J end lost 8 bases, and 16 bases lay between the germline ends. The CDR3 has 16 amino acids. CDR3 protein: CASSQERARLSGELFF. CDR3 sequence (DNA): TGTGCCAGCAGCCAAGAGAGGGCCAGGCTCTCAGGGGAGCTGTTTTTT.

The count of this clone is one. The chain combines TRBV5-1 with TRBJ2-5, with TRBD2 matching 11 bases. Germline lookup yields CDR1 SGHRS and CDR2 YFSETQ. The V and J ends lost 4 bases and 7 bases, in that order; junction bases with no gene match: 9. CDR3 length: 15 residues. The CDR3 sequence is CASSGGTSGDWTQYF. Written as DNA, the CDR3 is TGCGCCAGCAGCGGAGGGACTAGCGGTGATTGGACCCAGTACTTC.

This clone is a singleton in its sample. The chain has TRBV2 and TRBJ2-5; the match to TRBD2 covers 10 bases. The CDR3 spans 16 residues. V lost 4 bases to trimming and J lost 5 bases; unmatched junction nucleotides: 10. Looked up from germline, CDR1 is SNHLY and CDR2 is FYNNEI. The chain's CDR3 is CASSGLSGGAGETQYF. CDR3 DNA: TGTGCCAGCAGTGGCCTAAGCGGGGGGGCAGGGGAGACCCAGTACTTC.

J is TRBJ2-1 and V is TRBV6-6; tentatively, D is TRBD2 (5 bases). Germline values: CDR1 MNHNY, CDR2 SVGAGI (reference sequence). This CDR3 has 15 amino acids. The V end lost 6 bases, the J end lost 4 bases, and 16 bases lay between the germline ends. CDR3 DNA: TGTGCCAGCAGCCACCCCATTGGACTTTACAATGAGCAGTTCTTC. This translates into CASSHPIGLYNEQFF.

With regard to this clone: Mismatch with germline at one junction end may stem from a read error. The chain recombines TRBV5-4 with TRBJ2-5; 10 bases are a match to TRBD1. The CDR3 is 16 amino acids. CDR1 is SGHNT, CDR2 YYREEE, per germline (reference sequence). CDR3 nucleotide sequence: TGTGCCAGCAGCCATGGCACCGGGACAGGGGAAGAAACCCAGTACTTC. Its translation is CASSHGTGTGEETQYF.

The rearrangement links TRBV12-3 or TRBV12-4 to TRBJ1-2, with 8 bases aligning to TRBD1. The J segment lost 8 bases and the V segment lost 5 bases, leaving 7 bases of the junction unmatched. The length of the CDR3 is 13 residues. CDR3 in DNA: TGTGCCAGCAGTCCCGACAGGGGTTGGGGCTACACCTTC. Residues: CASSPDRGWGYTF.

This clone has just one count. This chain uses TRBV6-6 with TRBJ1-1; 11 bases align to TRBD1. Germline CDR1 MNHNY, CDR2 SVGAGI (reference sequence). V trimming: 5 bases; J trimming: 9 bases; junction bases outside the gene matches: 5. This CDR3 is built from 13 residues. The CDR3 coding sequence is TGTGCCAGCAGTCAGGACAGGGGGCGAAAAGCTTTCTTT. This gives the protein CASSQDRGRKAFF.

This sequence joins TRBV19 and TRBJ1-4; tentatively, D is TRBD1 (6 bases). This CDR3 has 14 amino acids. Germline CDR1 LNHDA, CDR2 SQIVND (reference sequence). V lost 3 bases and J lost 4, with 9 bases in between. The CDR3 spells CASSIQGGNEKLFF. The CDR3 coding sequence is TGTGCCAGTAGTATCCAAGGGGGTAATGAAAAACTGTTTTTT.

The CDR3 protein is CASSQMTGNNYGYTF. CDR3 coding DNA: TGTGCCAGCTCACAAATGACAGGGAATAACTATGGCTACACCTTC. The V call is TRBV18, the J call TRBJ1-2, with 7 bases that match TRBD1. CDR1 is KGHSH and CDR2 is LQKENI in the germline V gene. The CDR3 is 15 residues long. Germline trimming cut 4 bases from V and 1 base from J; bases unmatched to any gene: 6.

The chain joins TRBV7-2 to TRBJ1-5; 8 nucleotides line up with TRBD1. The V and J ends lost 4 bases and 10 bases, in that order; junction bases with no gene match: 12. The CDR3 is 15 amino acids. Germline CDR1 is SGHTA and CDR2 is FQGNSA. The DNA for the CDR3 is TGTGCCAGCAGCTCTAATAAGGGACAGGCCGCACCCCAGCATTTT. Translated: CASSSNKGQAAPQHF. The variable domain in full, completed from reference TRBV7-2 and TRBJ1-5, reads GAGVSQSPSNKVTEKGKDVELRCDPISGHTALYWYRQSLGQGLEFLIYFQGNSAPDKSGLPSDRFSAERTGGSVSTLTIQRTQQEDSAVYLCASSSNKGQAAPQHFGDGTRLSIL.